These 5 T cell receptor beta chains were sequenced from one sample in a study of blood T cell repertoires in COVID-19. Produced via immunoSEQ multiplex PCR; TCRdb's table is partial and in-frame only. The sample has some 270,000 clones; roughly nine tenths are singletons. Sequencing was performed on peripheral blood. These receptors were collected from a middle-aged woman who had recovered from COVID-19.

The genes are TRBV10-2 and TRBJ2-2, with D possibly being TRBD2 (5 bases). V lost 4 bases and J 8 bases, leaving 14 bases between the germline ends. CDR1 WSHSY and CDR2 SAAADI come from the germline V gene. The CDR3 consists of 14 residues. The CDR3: CASSGSRGWGELFF. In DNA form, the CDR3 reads TGCGCCAGCAGTGGGAGCCGGGGTTGGGGGGAGCTGTTTTTT.

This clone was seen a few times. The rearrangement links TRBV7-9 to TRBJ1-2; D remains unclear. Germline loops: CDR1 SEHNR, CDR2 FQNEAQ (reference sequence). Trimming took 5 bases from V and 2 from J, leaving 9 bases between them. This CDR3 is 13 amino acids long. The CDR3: CASSPRSNYGYTF. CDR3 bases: TGTGCCAGCAGCCCCCGGTCGAACTATGGCTACACCTTC.

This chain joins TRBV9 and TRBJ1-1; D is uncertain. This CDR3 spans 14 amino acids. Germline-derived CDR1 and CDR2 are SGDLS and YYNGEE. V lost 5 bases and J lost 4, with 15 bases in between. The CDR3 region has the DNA TGTGCCAGCAGACCGAGGGAGGCGGGCACTGAAGCTTTCTTT. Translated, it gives CASRPREAGTEAFF.

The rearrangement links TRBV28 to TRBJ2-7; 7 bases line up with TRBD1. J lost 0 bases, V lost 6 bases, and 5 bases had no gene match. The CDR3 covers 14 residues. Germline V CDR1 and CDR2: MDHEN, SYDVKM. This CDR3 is CASSDRVSSYEQYV. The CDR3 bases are TGTGCCAGCAGCGACAGGGTTAGCTCCTACGAGCAGTACGTC.

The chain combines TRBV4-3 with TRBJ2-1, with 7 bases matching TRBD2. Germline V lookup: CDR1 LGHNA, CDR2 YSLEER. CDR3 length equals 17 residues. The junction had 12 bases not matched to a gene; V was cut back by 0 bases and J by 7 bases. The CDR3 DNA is TGCGCCAGCAGCCAAGATCCGAGCGCGAGAGCGGGGAATGAGCAGTTCTTC. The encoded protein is CASSQDPSARAGNEQFF.